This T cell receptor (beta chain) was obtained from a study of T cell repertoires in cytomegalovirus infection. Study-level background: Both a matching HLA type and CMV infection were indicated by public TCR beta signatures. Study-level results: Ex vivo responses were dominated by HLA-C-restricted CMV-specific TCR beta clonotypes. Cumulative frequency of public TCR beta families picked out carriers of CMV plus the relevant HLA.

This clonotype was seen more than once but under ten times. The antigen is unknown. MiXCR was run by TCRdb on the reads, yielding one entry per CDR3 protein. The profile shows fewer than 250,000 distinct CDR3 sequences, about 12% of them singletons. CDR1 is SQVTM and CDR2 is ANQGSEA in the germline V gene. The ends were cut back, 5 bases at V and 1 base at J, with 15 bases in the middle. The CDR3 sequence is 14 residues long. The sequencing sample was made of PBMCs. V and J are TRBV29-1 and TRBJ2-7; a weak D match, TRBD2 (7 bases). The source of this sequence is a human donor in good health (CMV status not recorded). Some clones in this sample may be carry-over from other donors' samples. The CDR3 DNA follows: TGCAGCGTTCGTGGGAGGGGGACATCCTACGAGCAGTACTTC. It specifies CSVRGRGTSYEQYF.